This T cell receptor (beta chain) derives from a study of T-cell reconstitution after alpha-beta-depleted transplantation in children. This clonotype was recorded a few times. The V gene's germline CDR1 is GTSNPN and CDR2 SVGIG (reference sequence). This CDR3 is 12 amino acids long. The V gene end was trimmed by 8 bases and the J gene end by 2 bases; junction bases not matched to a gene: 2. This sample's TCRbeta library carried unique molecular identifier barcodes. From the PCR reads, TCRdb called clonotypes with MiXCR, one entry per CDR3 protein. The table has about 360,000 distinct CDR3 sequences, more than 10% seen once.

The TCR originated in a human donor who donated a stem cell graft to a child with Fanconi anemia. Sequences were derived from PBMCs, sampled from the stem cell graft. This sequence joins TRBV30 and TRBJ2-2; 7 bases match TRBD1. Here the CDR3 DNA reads TGTGCCGAGGGGGCTAACACCGGGGAGCTGTTTTTT. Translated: CAEGANTGELFF.